The clone carrying this T cell receptor (beta chain) was seen many times. What it recognizes is unknown. The CDR3 consists of 16 residues. V lost 4 bases and J 1 base, leaving 16 bases between the germline ends. The germline V gene encodes CDR1 SGHRS and CDR2 YFSETQ. This sample was taken from a study of T cells in Graves' hyperthyroidism and ophthalmopathy. Looking at the study overall: Once the initial diagnosis was made, peripheral blood was obtained before any treatment. Overall study findings and caveats: Most thyroid clonotypes with frequency above 0.001 were detected in blood. The model's output predicted ophthalmopathy at a median of approximately 6.5 months prior to onset.

It was RNA transcripts that yielded the amplified TCR beta CDR3 regions. The TCR CDR3 first-round RT-PCR relied on the HTBI primer set. TCRdb reprocessed the multiplex PCR reads via MiXCR and lists one record per CDR3 protein. This sample has around 570,000 distinct CDR3 sequences, with just under 20% found just once. The study excluded patients with uncontrolled infection, other autoimmune disease, pregnancy or lactation. The sequenced sample consisted of blood. J is TRBJ2-3 and V is TRBV5-1, with unresolved D. The origin of this receptor is a man aged 35-49 years with Graves' ophthalmopathy. CDR3 nucleotides: TGCGCCAGCAGCCCCTCTTCCGGAACCCGCACAGATACGCAGTATTTT. The encoded protein is CASSPSSGTRTDTQYF.